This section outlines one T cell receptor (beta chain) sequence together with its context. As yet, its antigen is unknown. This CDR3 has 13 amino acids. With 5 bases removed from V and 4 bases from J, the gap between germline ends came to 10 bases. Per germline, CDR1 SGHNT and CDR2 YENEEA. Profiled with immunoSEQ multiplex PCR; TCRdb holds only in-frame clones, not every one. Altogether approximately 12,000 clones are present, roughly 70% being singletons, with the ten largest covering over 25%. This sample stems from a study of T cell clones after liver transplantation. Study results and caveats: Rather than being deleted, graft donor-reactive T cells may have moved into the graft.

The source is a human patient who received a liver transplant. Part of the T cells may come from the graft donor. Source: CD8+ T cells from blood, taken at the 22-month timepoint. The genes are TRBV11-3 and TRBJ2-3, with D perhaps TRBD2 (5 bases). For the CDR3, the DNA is TGTGCCAGCAGCCAGACTATATCAGATACGCAGTATTTT. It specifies CASSQTISDTQYF.